The source of this T cell receptor (beta chain) is a study of T cell repertoires in cytomegalovirus infection. Germline V gene lookup returns CDR1 GTSNPN and CDR2 SVGIG (reference sequence). The CDR3 runs to 13 residues. Trimming removed 7 bases at V and 3 bases at J, with 14 bases between. From the reads, TCRdb called clonotypes with MiXCR, one entry per CDR3 protein. The repertoire holds about 530,000 distinct CDR3 sequences, with about 30% as singletons. The V gene is TRBV30, the J gene TRBJ2-3; D is undetermined. What was sequenced was PBMCs. This clonotype originated in a human donor in good health (CMV status not recorded). Some clones in this sample may be carry-over from other donors' samples. The CDR3 here is CASSRGLTDTQYF. As DNA, the CDR3 is TGTGCCTCCAGTCGAGGTTTGACAGATACGCAGTATTTT.